The next 27 T cell receptor beta chains were all read from a single sample in a study of T cells after yellow fever vaccination. MiXCR was run by TCRdb on the 5' RACE reads, yielding one entry per CDR3 protein. The data show hundreds of thousands of distinct CDR3 sequences, 3% to 4.5% seen once. The sample here was PBMCs, taken on the day of the yellow fever booster vaccination. The source of these receptors is a man between 18 and 29 years old who received the YFV17D yellow fever vaccine.

This clonotype was seen repeatedly, ten times or more. V is TRBV5-1 and J is TRBJ2-3; 13 nucleotides agree with TRBD2. The CDR3 has 16 residues. Germline assignment: CDR1 SGHRS and CDR2 YFSETQ. V was clipped by 6 bases and J by 2 bases; unmatched bases: 6. This CDR3 is CASTEGLAGFTDTQYF. CDR3 DNA: TGCGCCAGCACCGAGGGACTAGCGGGATTCACAGATACGCAGTATTTT.

This chain links TRBV29-1 with TRBJ2-5; 7 bases are shared with TRBD2. The CDR3 loop spans 12 amino acids. Per germline, CDR1 SQVTM and CDR2 ANQGSEA. In DNA, the CDR3 is TGCAGTTTTAGCGGGCACCAAGAGACCCAGTACTTC. Translated, it gives CSFSGHQETQYF.

This clonotype has ten or more counts. This sequence joins TRBV5-6 and TRBJ1-1, with D unclear. The CDR3 sequence is 14 residues long. Germline V lookup: CDR1 SGHDT, CDR2 YYEEEE. V was pared by 6 bases and J by 4 bases, with 16 bases between. The DNA of the CDR3 is TGTGCCAGCAACCCTAGGGCAGGCCCCACTGAAGCTTTCTTT. Residues: CASNPRAGPTEAFF.

This clonotype has a count of ten or more. The CDR3 here is CASSSITGGFTEAFF. The CDR3 DNA reads as TGTGCCAGCAGTTCAATAACAGGGGGCTTCACTGAAGCTTTCTTT. This rearrangement joins TRBV7-9 to TRBJ1-1, with 9 bases matching TRBD1. The CDR3 contains 15 residues. Per the germline V gene, CDR1 is SEHNR and CDR2 is FQNEAQ (reference sequence). Trimming took 6 bases from V and 4 from J; bases not matched to a gene: 9.

The rearrangement uses TRBV4-2 and TRBJ1-2; perhaps TRBD1 as D (5 bases). The length of the CDR3 is 15 residues. CDR1 is LGHNA, CDR2 YNFKEQ, per germline. V gave up 0 bases and J gave up 4 bases, with 12 bases separating them. Here the CDR3 DNA reads TGTGCCAGCAGCCAAGATAATCAGGGTCCCTATGGCTACACCTTC. Amino acids: CASSQDNQGPYGYTF.

This clonotype was detected ten times or more. V usage is TRBV7-9 and J usage is TRBJ2-3; 9 nucleotides agree with TRBD2. Germline CDR1 and CDR2: SEHNR and FQNEAQ (reference sequence). This CDR3 region has 15 residues. V lost 6 bases to trimming and J lost 4 bases; unmatched junction nucleotides: 8. CDR3 nucleotides: TGTGCCAGCAGGTCAGCGGGGGGCCCCCCAGATACGCAGTATTTT. It codes for CASRSAGGPPDTQYF.

This clonotype was detected only a few times. The V and J genes are TRBV9 and TRBJ2-1; 9 nucleotides line up with TRBD1. Germline V lookup: CDR1 SGDLS, CDR2 YYNGEE. This CDR3 is 15 amino acids long. V trimming: 0 bases; J trimming: 3 bases; junction bases outside the gene matches: 1. The CDR3 region has the DNA TGTGCCAGCAGCGTAGGGGACAGGGTCTACAATGAGCAGTTCTTC. This sequence encodes CASSVGDRVYNEQFF. Full variable domain (rest looked up from reference TRBV9 and TRBJ2-1): DSGVTQTPKHLITATGQRVTLRCSPRSGDLSVYWYQQSLDQGLQFLIQYYNGEERAKGNILERFSAQQFPDLHSELNLSSLELGDSALYFCASSVGDRVYNEQFFGPGTRLTVL.

The chain recombines TRBV19 with TRBJ2-3; perhaps D is TRBD1 or TRBD2 (5 bases each). Germline CDR1 is LNHDA and CDR2 is SQIVND (reference sequence). The CDR3 loop spans 17 amino acids. V was shortened by 3 bases and J by 8 bases, with 24 bases between the two germline ends. The CDR3 nucleotides read TGTGCCAGTAGTATGGGGCCGACGGGAATCTTCAGCAGTACGCAGTATTTT. This sequence encodes CASSMGPTGIFSSTQYF. The whole variable domain, filled in from reference TRBV19 and TRBJ2-3, reads DGGITQSPKYLFRKEGQNVTLSCEQNLNHDAMYWYRQDPGQGLRLIYYSQIVNDFQKGDIAEGYSVSREKKESFPLTVTSAQKNPTAFYLCASSMGPTGIFSSTQYFGPGTRLTVL.

The chain joins TRBV27 to TRBJ2-1; the match to TRBD2 covers 7 bases. The germline gives CDR1 MNHEY, CDR2 SMNVEV (reference sequence). The V segment lost 3 bases and the J segment 12 bases; nucleotides outside the gene matches: 8. CDR3 length: 13 amino acids. CDR3 in DNA: TGTGCCAGCAGTTTCACTAAGACTAGCTCGCAGTTCTTC. It yields the protein CASSFTKTSSQFF.

A few counts support this clonotype. The chain employs TRBV11-2 and TRBJ2-1; 7 bases fit TRBD2. This CDR3 has 16 amino acids. Per germline, CDR1 SGHAT and CDR2 FQNNGV. V dropped 0 bases and J dropped 4; count of bases not matched to a gene: 6. As DNA, the CDR3 is TGTGCCAGCAGCTTAGAGGCTAGCGGCATATACAATGAGCAGTTCTTC. It translates to CASSLEASGIYNEQFF.

The chain joins TRBV4-1 to TRBJ2-3, with 8 bases aligning to TRBD2. The CDR3 is made up of 14 amino acids. V shed 6 bases, J shed 5 bases, and the junction held 7 bases outside the gene matches. Germline V CDR1 and CDR2: MGHRA, YSYEKL. CDR3 protein: CASRSTGGGDTQYF. In DNA form, the CDR3 reads TGCGCCAGCAGATCTACGGGGGGGGGAGATACGCAGTATTTT.

This clonotype was seen a handful of times. The chain is built from TRBV5-1 and TRBJ2-1; D unresolved. The CDR3 extends over 14 amino acids. V was clipped by 3 bases and J by 2 bases, with 9 bases between them. Germline V gene sequence: CDR1 SGHRS, CDR2 YFSETQ. CDR3 nucleotides: TGCGCCAGCAGCTGGCCGGACCCCTACAATGAGCAGTTCTTC. Translated, it gives CASSWPDPYNEQFF. The full variable domain, in which reference TRBV5-1 and TRBJ2-1 provide the parts outside the CDR3, is KAGVTQTPRYLIKTRGQQVTLSCSPISGHRSVSWYQQTPGQGLQFLFEYFSETQRNKGNFPGRFSGRQFSNSRSEMNVSTLELGDSALYLCASSWPDPYNEQFFGPGTRLTVL.

The chain joins TRBV7-6 to TRBJ2-3, with TRBD2 matching over 7 bases. With V trimmed by 3 bases and J by 0 bases, 9 bases remained unmatched. Germline V lookup: CDR1 SGHVS, CDR2 FNYEAQ. The CDR3 sequence is 17 residues long. CDR3 sequence: CASSFRGGPYSTDTQYF. The DNA for the CDR3 is TGTGCCAGCAGCTTCCGCGGGGGACCATATAGCACAGATACGCAGTATTTT.

This clonotype was detected many times. This chain connects TRBV5-1 to TRBJ1-2; 9 bases line up with TRBD1. The CDR3 is made up of 15 amino acids. Unmatched junction bases numbered 8, after V lost 4 bases and J lost 4 bases. The germline V gene encodes CDR1 SGHRS and CDR2 YFSETQ. The CDR3 is CASSTGQGKSYGYTF. The DNA for the CDR3 is TGCGCCAGCAGCACGGGACAGGGCAAAAGCTATGGCTACACCTTC.

This clonotype was observed a few times. The gene calls are TRBV28 and TRBJ2-2, with 7 bases lining up with TRBD2. This CDR3 is 16 amino acids long. Germline CDR1 MDHEN, CDR2 SYDVKM. Unmatched junction bases numbered 5, after V lost 3 bases and J lost 1 base. The CDR3 is CASSFRAGKNTGELFF. The DNA of the CDR3 is TGTGCCAGCAGTTTCAGAGCGGGGAAGAACACCGGGGAGCTGTTTTTT.

At least ten counts were recorded for this clonotype. This sequence joins TRBV7-2 and TRBJ1-5; 7 bases line up with TRBD1. Germline V gives CDR1 SGHTA, CDR2 FQGNSA. The CDR3 extends over 15 amino acids. Trimming cost V 5 bases and J 0 bases; bases outside gene matches: 4. The CDR3 DNA follows: TGTGCCAGCAGCCCGGGACAGTTTAGCAATCAGCCCCAGCATTTT. This gives the protein CASSPGQFSNQPQHF.

This clonotype was found a few times. This chain joins TRBV5-1 and TRBJ1-2, with unresolved D. The V end was cut by 4 bases, the J end by 0 bases, with 13 bases between. Germline lookup yields CDR1 SGHRS and CDR2 YFSETQ. The CDR3 is 15 amino acids. CDR3 residues: CASSPQREPNYGYTF. The CDR3 nucleotides are TGCGCCAGCAGCCCACAGAGGGAACCTAACTATGGCTACACCTTC. The entire variable domain, with the rest obtained from reference TRBV5-1 and TRBJ1-2, is as follows: KAGVTQTPRYLIKTRGQQVTLSCSPISGHRSVSWYQQTPGQGLQFLFEYFSETQRNKGNFPGRFSGRQFSNSRSEMNVSTLELGDSALYLCASSPQREPNYGYTFGSGTRLTVV.

This clonotype occurred many times. The genes are TRBV7-2 and TRBJ2-5; a weak D match, TRBD1 (5 bases). The CDR3 is 13 amino acids. Germline V lookup: CDR1 SGHTA, CDR2 FQGNSA. V dropped 7 bases and J dropped 2 bases, with 11 bases sitting between them. As DNA, the CDR3 is TGTGCCAGCACCGCCGACAGACAAGAGACCCAGTACTTC. It is translated as CASTADRQETQYF.

The sample holds a few counts of this clonotype. The DNA of the CDR3 is TGTGCCAGCACCATTCCGAATAAGAAGACCCAGTACTTC. Translating gives CASTIPNKKTQYF. The chain joins TRBV7-2 to TRBJ2-5; D is unclear. This CDR3 spans 13 amino acids. Germline loops: CDR1 SGHTA, CDR2 FQGNSA. Trimming left V 7 bases short and J 6 bases short, with 15 bases between.

This clonotype was counted at least ten times. The chain recombines TRBV7-9 with TRBJ2-5, with TRBD2 matching over 8 bases. Germline V gene lookup returns CDR1 SEHNR and CDR2 FQNEAQ (reference sequence). The length of the CDR3 is 15 residues. J was trimmed by 1 base and V by 5 bases; bases with no gene match: 6. Written as DNA, the CDR3 is TGTGCCAGCAGCCTGAACGGGGGGGCCCAAGAGACCCAGTACTTC. Protein product: CASSLNGGAQETQYF.

This clonotype was recorded at least ten times. This chain uses TRBV4-3 with TRBJ2-3; a possible D gene is TRBD2 (6 bases). The CDR3 runs to 12 residues. Trimming left V 4 bases short and J 6 bases short, with 8 bases between. Germline CDR1 reads LGHNA; CDR2 reads YSLEER. The DNA of the CDR3 is TGCGCCAGCAGCCGGGAGGTCGATACGCAGTATTTT. This codes for CASSREVDTQYF.

This clonotype was observed at least ten times. The CDR3: CASSPKARGREQYV. The CDR3 DNA follows: TGTGCCAGCTCACCAAAGGCCAGGGGGCGCGAGCAGTACGTC. The chain links TRBV18 to TRBJ2-7; 8 nucleotides match TRBD1. The germline gives CDR1 KGHSH, CDR2 LQKENI. V lost 2 bases, J lost 6 bases, and 6 bases stayed unmatched. The CDR3 contains 14 residues.

This clonotype was picked up a small number of times. The rearrangement joins TRBV5-1 to TRBJ2-1; TRBD2 matches at 9 bases. CDR1 and CDR2 from the germline V gene are SGHRS and YFSETQ. This CDR3 has 17 amino acids. V lost 5 bases, J lost 1 base, and 10 bases stayed unmatched. The CDR3 region has the DNA TGCGCCAGCAGGATTCGGGTGCGGGGGGGGTCCTACAATGAGCAGTTCTTC. It specifies CASRIRVRGGSYNEQFF. The variable domain in full, with the rest retrieved from reference TRBV5-1 and TRBJ2-1, is KAGVTQTPRYLIKTRGQQVTLSCSPISGHRSVSWYQQTPGQGLQFLFEYFSETQRNKGNFPGRFSGRQFSNSRSEMNVSTLELGDSALYLCASRIRVRGGSYNEQFFGPGTRLTVL.

This clonotype appeared many times. The V and J genes are TRBV29-1 and TRBJ1-1; possibly TRBD1 for D (5 bases). CDR3 length equals 12 residues. The germline gives CDR1 SQVTM, CDR2 ANQGSEA. The V end was cut by 5 bases, the J end by 1 base, with 8 bases between. The CDR3 DNA follows: TGCAGCGTTTCAAGGGGGAACACTGAAGCTTTCTTT. Residues: CSVSRGNTEAFF.

This clonotype was counted ten times or more. The V gene is TRBV24-1, the J gene TRBJ1-1; D is perhaps TRBD1 (5 bases). Germline V CDR1 and CDR2: KGHDR, SFDVKD. The CDR3 sequence is 12 residues long. The V and J ends lost 9 bases and 3 bases respectively, with 10 bases between them. Here the CDR3 DNA reads TGTGCCACCCTTAGACAGCACACTGAAGCTTTCTTT. This sequence encodes CATLRQHTEAFF.

In this sample, this clonotype turned up a few times. The rearrangement links TRBV12-3 or TRBV12-4 to TRBJ1-2, with D possibly being TRBD1 (5 bases). The ends were cut back, 4 bases at V and 8 bases at J, with 11 bases in the middle. CDR3 size: 12 residues. The CDR3 here is CASSSGTTGYTF. CDR3 in DNA: TGTGCCAGCAGTTCCGGGACCACAGGCTACACCTTC.

This clonotype has a count of ten or more. DNA of the CDR3: TGTGCCAGCAGCTTCGACAGCGCCTATAATTCACCCCTCCACTTT. Protein product: CASSFDSAYNSPLHF. V and J are TRBV7-2 and TRBJ1-6, with a tentative D call TRBD1 (5 bases). CDR3 length: 15 residues. Germline values: CDR1 SGHTA, CDR2 FQGNSA. V lost 3 bases to trimming and J lost 2 bases, with 8 bases between them. The whole variable domain, remainder taken from reference TRBV7-2 and TRBJ1-6, is GAGVSQSPSNKVTEKGKDVELRCDPISGHTALYWYRQSLGQGLEFLIYFQGNSAPDKSGLPSDRFSAERTGGSVSTLTIQRTQQEDSAVYLCASSFDSAYNSPLHFGNGTRLTVT.